The 24 T cell receptor beta chains reported below all come from one sample, sequenced in a study of T cells expressing NK-cell markers. TCRdb re-called the 5' RACE reads; every CDR3 protein appears as one record, without DNA. This repertoire includes some 450,000 distinct CDR3 sequences. Sample: blood T cells: a sorted CD56 or NKG2C T cell subset, CD4+ or CD8+ T cells, or bulk PBMC T cells (not recorded which). These receptors all come from a woman aged 18 to 75 in good health.

The rearrangement joins TRBV5-1 to TRBJ2-1; no DNA is available, so the TRBD1 call from TCRdb remains unchecked. Germline loops: CDR1 SGHRS, CDR2 YFSETQ. This CDR3 spans 15 amino acids. CDR3 amino acids: CASSRSGTDGNEQFF.

The chain is built from TRBV7-2 and TRBJ2-1. CDR1 and CDR2 from the germline V gene are SGHTA and FQGNSA. CDR3 length equals 17 residues. The CDR3: CASSLPPTGSSYNEQFF.

CDR3 loop: CATSNRETQYF. The chain combines TRBV15 with TRBJ2-5. Germline V lookup: CDR1 LNHNV, CDR2 YYDKDF (reference sequence). CDR3 length: 11 residues. Based on the CDR3 plus reference TRBV15 and TRBJ2-5, the full variable domain is DAMVIQNPRYQVTQFGKPVTLSCSQTLNHNVMYWYQQKSSQAPKLLFHYYDKDFNNEADTPDNFQSRRPNTSFCFLDIRSPGLGDTAMYLCATSNRETQYFGPGTRLLVL.

J is TRBJ1-2 and V is TRBV4-1; there is no DNA to check the TCRdb D call of TRBD1. Per the germline V gene, CDR1 is MGHRA and CDR2 is YSYEKL. The CDR3 runs to 14 residues. CDR3 loop: CASRSPGGQGSYTF.

J is TRBJ1-5 and V is TRBV7-8; TCRdb gives TRBD1 as the D gene, but with no DNA this cannot be confirmed. The CDR3 extends over 14 amino acids. CDR1 is SGHVS, CDR2 FQNEAQ, per germline. The CDR3 protein is CASSLMGRGQPQHF.

The chain has TRBV5-6 and TRBJ1-1; TCRdb picks TRBD1, but there is no DNA to check that call. Germline V gene sequence: CDR1 SGHDT, CDR2 YYEEEE. The CDR3 is 15 residues long. CDR3 sequence: CASSLWGQGGTEAFF.

The gene calls are TRBV3-1 and TRBJ1-5. Germline V gene data show CDR1 as LGHDT and CDR2 as YNNKEL (reference sequence). The CDR3 has 13 residues. CDR3 sequence reads: CASSQGTQQPQHF.

The chain joins TRBV29-1 to TRBJ1-1. Looked up from germline, CDR1 is SQVTM and CDR2 is ANQGSEA. The CDR3 extends over 12 amino acids. The CDR3 region is CSLMDGNTEAFF.

The chain employs TRBV7-2 and TRBJ2-4; TCRdb selects TRBD1, and the lack of DNA leaves this call unchecked. Germline CDR1 SGHTA, CDR2 FQGNSA. This CDR3 has 15 residues. CDR3 in amino acids: CASSTGRGRENIQYF.

The rearrangement uses TRBV25-1 and TRBJ2-1; TCRdb's assignment of TRBD2 cannot be checked, as there is no DNA. The CDR3 extends over 12 amino acids. Germline V gene data show CDR1 as MGHDK and CDR2 as SYGVNS. CDR3 protein: CASSGASHEQFF.

J is TRBJ2-3 and V is TRBV9; checking the TCRdb D call of TRBD2 is not possible without DNA. Germline V CDR1 and CDR2: SGDLS, YYNGEE. The CDR3 loop spans 16 amino acids. CDR3 loop: CASSVDQAGGRYTQYF.

This chain uses TRBV6-5 with TRBJ1-6; TCRdb picks TRBD1, but there is no DNA to check that call. The CDR3 totals 15 residues. CDR1 and CDR2 (germline): MNHEY, SVGAGI. This CDR3 reads CASSYEAGANSPLHF.

This rearrangement joins TRBV9 to TRBJ2-1; TCRdb proposes TRBD2, but this gene call is untestable without DNA. Looked up from germline, CDR1 is SGDLS and CDR2 is YYNGEE. The CDR3 is 15 residues long. This CDR3 is CASSTSGSGPNEQFF.

The chain has TRBV29-1 and TRBJ2-3; the D gene TCRdb calls, TRBD1, cannot be checked with no DNA. This CDR3 contains 13 residues. Germline CDR1 reads SQVTM; CDR2 reads ANQGSEA. Here the CDR3 reads CSVDALGADTQYF.

The chain links TRBV6-1 to TRBJ2-6; TCRdb gives TRBD1 as the D gene, but with no DNA this cannot be confirmed. CDR3 length: 15 residues. CDR1 MNHNS and CDR2 SASEGT come from the germline V gene. CDR3 amino acids: CASNPGVSGANVLTF.

The rearrangement joins TRBV10-3 to TRBJ2-3. The germline V gene encodes CDR1 ENHRY and CDR2 SYGVKD. There are 14 residues in the CDR3. CDR3 amino acids: CAIAVAAATDTQYF.

CDR3 amino acids: CASSYIQGADEQFF. This rearrangement joins TRBV6-2 or TRBV6-3 to TRBJ2-1; the TRBD1 assignment by TCRdb is unverifiable without DNA. Germline V CDR1 and CDR2: MNHEY, SVGEGT. The CDR3 is 14 residues long.

The chain joins TRBV7-2 to TRBJ2-3; TCRdb gives TRBD1 as the D gene, but with no DNA this cannot be confirmed. The germline V gene has CDR1 SGHTA and CDR2 FQGNSA. The CDR3 runs to 15 residues. CDR3 sequence: CASSRQEGSTDTQYF. Combining the CDR3 with reference TRBV7-2 and TRBJ2-3 gives the whole variable domain GAGVSQSPSNKVTEKGKDVELRCDPISGHTALYWYRQSLGQGLEFLIYFQGNSAPDKSGLPSDRFSAERTGGSVSTLTIQRTQQEDSAVYLCASSRQEGSTDTQYFGPGTRLTVL.

This chain joins TRBV10-2 and TRBJ2-1; the D gene TCRdb calls, TRBD2, cannot be checked with no DNA. This CDR3 is 16 amino acids long. Per the germline V gene, CDR1 is WSHSY and CDR2 is SAAADI. CDR3 sequence reads: CASSETSGIENNEQFF.

The J gene is TRBJ2-1, the V gene TRBV12-3 or TRBV12-4; the TCRdb D gene call, TRBD1, has no DNA to confirm it. This CDR3 is 18 amino acids long. The CDR3 protein is CASSLLEGQGRVWGEQFF.

J is TRBJ2-7 and V is TRBV2. The CDR3 is 12 residues long. Germline V gene sequence: CDR1 SNHLY, CDR2 FYNNEI. This CDR3 reads CASSESPYEQYF.

The chain recombines TRBV5-6 with TRBJ1-4. The CDR3 runs 15 residues. CDR1 is SGHDT and CDR2 is YYEEEE in the germline V gene. This CDR3 reads CASSLRDKLNEKLFF.

The chain links TRBV5-1 to TRBJ1-4; TCRdb returns TRBD1, unconfirmable since there is no DNA. The germline gives CDR1 SGHRS, CDR2 YFSETQ. CDR3 length: 16 residues. The CDR3 spells CASSQAPGVGNEKLFF.

The V call is TRBV29-1, the J call TRBJ2-7; without DNA, the TCRdb call of TRBD1 cannot be checked. Germline values: CDR1 SQVTM, CDR2 ANQGSEA. This CDR3 has 14 residues. The CDR3 loop reads CSVRGTGIDYEQYF.